Listed below are T cell receptor beta chains from one sample, sequenced in a study of CD8 T cells in ankylosing spondylitis. Each CDR3 protein is one row after TCRdb ran MiXCR on the 5' RACE reads. In the table there are around 250,000 distinct CDR3 sequences, 9.5% to 12% of which are singletons. Sequenced material: blood, either unsorted or a sorted T cell fraction (not recorded which). Source of these receptors: a male donor with ankylosing spondylitis or in good health (not recorded which). Both conserved end residues are part of each CDR3. Fields, in order: CDR3 protein, J gene, D gene, V gene. D genes are given only for firm matches.

CDR3: CASSGEGSNTEAFF
J: TRBJ1-1
D: -
V: TRBV2

CDR3: CASSEYNRDRANF
J: TRBJ2-5
D: TRBD1
V: TRBV25-1

CDR3: CASSESSSGFGELFF
J: TRBJ2-2
D: -
V: TRBV6-4

CDR3: CSVQTRTGKGDTQYF
J: TRBJ2-3
D: TRBD1
V: TRBV29-1

CDR3: CASSWGSFVGALQETQYF
J: TRBJ2-5
D: -
V: TRBV5-1

CDR3: CASSQLPGHSSEAFF
J: TRBJ1-1
D: -
V: TRBV3-1

CDR3: CASSFSSSYEQYF
J: TRBJ2-7
D: -
V: TRBV12-3/TRBV12-4

CDR3: CASSESPQPQHF
J: TRBJ1-5
D: -
V: TRBV10-2

CDR3: CATNVGAVYNEQFF
J: TRBJ2-1
D: -
V: TRBV28

CDR3: CASSGNPRGFSYNEQFF
J: TRBJ2-1
D: TRBD1
V: TRBV7-9

CDR3: CASSVAGTDTQYF
J: TRBJ2-3
D: -
V: TRBV9

CDR3: CSAREASGANEQFF
J: TRBJ2-1
D: TRBD2
V: TRBV20-1

CDR3: CSGRGGVNTEAFF
J: TRBJ1-1
D: -
V: TRBV20-1

CDR3: CASSLGSRAQETQYF
J: TRBJ2-5
D: -
V: TRBV7-6

CDR3: CASSLSGGGYTF
J: TRBJ1-2
D: -
V: TRBV13

CDR3: CSARRLYGGQEQFF
J: TRBJ2-1
D: -
V: TRBV20-1

CDR3: CASRPPGQGSSPLHF
J: TRBJ1-6
D: TRBD1
V: TRBV7-8

CDR3: CASSATGSHEQYF
J: TRBJ2-7
D: -
V: TRBV5-6

CDR3: CASSQVIFKDRGFYGYTF
J: TRBJ1-2
D: TRBD1
V: TRBV4-1

CDR3: CASSPYSSGVFHYGYTF
J: TRBJ1-2
D: -
V: TRBV11-1

CDR3: CASIDRGTEAFF
J: TRBJ1-1
D: -
V: TRBV28

CDR3: CASSWTAQNTEAFF
J: TRBJ1-1
D: -
V: TRBV5-1

CDR3: CASCQDAGVVRELFF
J: TRBJ2-2
D: -
V: TRBV3-1

CDR3: CASVVGRTIDEQFF
J: TRBJ2-1
D: -
V: TRBV12-3/TRBV12-4

CDR3: CSARVIGDRYEAFF
J: TRBJ1-1
D: TRBD1
V: TRBV20-1

CDR3: CARKKPGGEQYF
J: TRBJ2-7
D: TRBD1
V: TRBV6-2/TRBV6-3

CDR3: CASSPDYQDNEQFF
J: TRBJ2-1
D: -
V: TRBV6-1